The 8 T cell receptor beta chains below all came from one sample that was sequenced in a study of OX40 agonist ivuxolimab in advanced cancers. Clones were read by immunoSEQ multiplex PCR, and TCRdb kept only the in-frame ones, dropping some. This table holds roughly 75,000 clones, about 86% found once. Sequences were derived from CD4+ or CD8+ T cells sorted from blood, sampled in a trial of the OX40 agonist ivuxolimab. The receptors were gathered from an adult with an advanced solid tumor such as melanoma, head and neck, liver or kidney cancer.

This chain uses TRBV7-2 with TRBJ2-2; D unclear. Trimming took 5 bases from V and 0 from J, leaving 16 bases between them. The V gene's germline CDR1 is SGHTA and CDR2 FQGNSA. CDR3 size: 17 residues. CDR3 coding DNA: TGTGCCAGCAGCCCCGGGTTTTGGGCAACGAACACCGGGGAGCTGTTTTTT. This sequence encodes CASSPGFWATNTGELFF.

The chain links TRBV27 to TRBJ2-4, with no clear D. This CDR3 region has 17 residues. The V gene's germline CDR1 is MNHEY and CDR2 SMNVEV (reference sequence). Trimming took off 0 bases at V and 0 bases at J, with 12 bases between the two ends. The CDR3 here is CASSLSGTVLAKNIQYF. CDR3 nucleotides: TGTGCCAGCAGTTTATCGGGAACTGTTCTAGCCAAAAACATTCAGTACTTC.

The chain couples TRBV11-3 to TRBJ1-1, with unresolved D. With 3 bases removed from V and 5 bases from J, the gap between germline ends came to 10 bases. Per the germline V gene, CDR1 is SGHNT and CDR2 is YENEEA. The CDR3 consists of 13 residues. The CDR3 coding sequence is TGTGCCAGCAGCTTGAATTGGGATACTGAAGCTTTCTTT. Amino acids: CASSLNWDTEAFF.

The genes are TRBV6-5 and TRBJ2-1; 9 nucleotides align to TRBD2. Germline V gene data show CDR1 as MNHEY and CDR2 as SVGAGI. Trimming at V came to 5 bases and at J to 5 bases, leaving 4 bases not matched to a gene. The CDR3 runs to 14 residues. This CDR3 reads CASSGTSRNNEQFF. DNA of the CDR3: TGTGCCAGCAGTGGGACTAGCCGAAACAATGAGCAGTTCTTC.

This clone was seen a handful of times. The gene calls are TRBV1 and TRBJ2-7; whether TRBD1, the table's D call, matches the DNA was not checked. TRBV1 is a pseudogene segment. The CDR3 is made up of 17 amino acids. The CDR3 sequence: CTSSRTKDRGPSYEQYF. The CDR3 DNA reads as TGCACCAGCAGCCGTACTAAGGACAGGGGGCCTTCCTACGAGCAGTACTTC.

Only a few counts were recorded for this clone. The chain links TRBV7-9 to TRBJ1-1, with D tentatively TRBD1 (5 bases). The CDR3 is made up of 15 amino acids. V gave up 8 bases and J gave up 5 bases, with 21 bases separating them. Germline V gene lookup returns CDR1 SEHNR and CDR2 FQNEAQ (reference sequence). The DNA for the CDR3 is TGTGCCAGCCCTCCGGCCGGGGGAAGACATACTGAAGCTTTCTTT. Translating gives CASPPAGGRHTEAFF.

The chain recombines TRBV7-9 with TRBJ2-7, with 10 bases that match TRBD2. CDR1 SEHNR and CDR2 FQNEAQ come from the germline V gene (reference sequence). This CDR3 comprises 16 residues. Trimming took 3 bases from V and 4 from J; bases not matched to a gene: 9. Written as DNA, the CDR3 is TGTGCCAGCAGCTTGTTCCGGCCTAGCGGGAGTTACGAGCAGTACTTC. As protein: CASSLFRPSGSYEQYF.

The genes are TRBV14 and TRBJ2-7; TRBD1 is a possible D gene (5 bases). The CDR3 runs to 13 residues. The germline gives CDR1 SGHDN, CDR2 FVKESK. V gave up 8 bases and J gave up 3 bases, with 14 bases separating them. CDR3 loop: CASGHSPGYEQYF. CDR3 nucleotide sequence: TGTGCCAGCGGACACTCGCCAGGCTACGAGCAGTACTTC.